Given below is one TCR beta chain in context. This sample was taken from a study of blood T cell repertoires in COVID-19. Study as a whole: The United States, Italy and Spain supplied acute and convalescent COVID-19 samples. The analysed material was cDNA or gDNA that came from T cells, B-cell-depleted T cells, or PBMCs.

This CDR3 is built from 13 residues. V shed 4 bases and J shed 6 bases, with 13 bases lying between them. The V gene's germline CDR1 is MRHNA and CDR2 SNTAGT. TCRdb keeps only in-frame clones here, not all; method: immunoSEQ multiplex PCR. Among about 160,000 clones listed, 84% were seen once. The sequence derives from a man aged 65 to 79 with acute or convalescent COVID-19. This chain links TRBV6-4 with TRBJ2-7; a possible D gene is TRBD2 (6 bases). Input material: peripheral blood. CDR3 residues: CASSATDGGEQYF. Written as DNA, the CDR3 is TGTGCCAGCAGTGCGACAGACGGGGGCGAGCAGTACTTC.